This paragraph covers one T cell receptor beta chain sequence. This entry comes from a study of blood T cell repertoires in COVID-19. Study-wide context: Samples representing acute and convalescent COVID-19 were sourced from the United States, Italy and Spain. PBMCs, B-cell-depleted T cells, or T cells were the source of the cDNA or gDNA that made up the material.

Per germline, CDR1 SGHNT and CDR2 YYREEE (reference sequence). Trimming cost V 1 base and J 2 bases, with 10 bases left between them. The CDR3 spans 15 residues. Original analysis: For nucleated cells, counts were estimated from reference gene primer amplification. Only in-frame clones appear in the TCRdb table, and some are missing; sequencing was by immunoSEQ multiplex PCR. Clone size and the V and J calls come from that table; the DNA yielded D and trimming. The sample consists of approximately 440,000 clones, 90% of them appearing once. The chain couples TRBV5-4 to TRBJ1-3, with D hard to call. The material sequenced was PBMCs or T cells enriched from blood (not recorded which). The source is a man aged 18 to 29 who had recovered from COVID-19. CDR3 bases: TGTGCCAGCAGCTTGCGAGGAGCTCCTGGAAACACCATATATTTT. Protein: CASSLRGAPGNTIYF.